This T cell receptor (beta chain) was sequenced in a study of cytomegalovirus exposure and HLA in healthy donors. This PCR relied on a set of 60 Vbeta primers and 13 Jbeta primers. In the original analysis: Roughly 11 million of the 60 million to 90 million unique TCR beta chains counted in a later analysis were shared. Only in-frame clones appear in the TCRdb table, and some are missing; sequencing was by immunoSEQ multiplex PCR. V and J calls and clone size are as listed in that table; D and trimming were resolved from the DNA. The sample consists of 100,000 to 150,000 clones, around 86% of them appearing once. About this clone: Its antigen is currently unknown.

CDR3 length equals 17 residues. The V and J ends lost 1 base and 4 bases, in that order; junction bases with no gene match: 7. Germline V CDR1 and CDR2: SGHAT, FQNNGV. Study conclusions and caveats: It has been reported that TCR beta sequences accurately predicted the HLA-A and HLA-B alleles of most subjects. A later analysis reportedly found that, within productive TCRs, an Asian-associated ancestry cluster had fewer N-insertions than the mean observed across the 666 donors. The study put 150 to 200 TCR beta chains on its list as cytomegalovirus-associated.

The receptor's source is a man younger than 35 in good health and CMV-seronegative. Sequencing was performed on PBMCs. The rearrangement links TRBV11-2 to TRBJ2-3; 11 bases align to TRBD1. CDR3 DNA sequence: TGTGCCAGCAGCTTAGGTGGGACAGGGGGAATAGCAGATACGCAGTATTTT. It specifies CASSLGGTGGIADTQYF.